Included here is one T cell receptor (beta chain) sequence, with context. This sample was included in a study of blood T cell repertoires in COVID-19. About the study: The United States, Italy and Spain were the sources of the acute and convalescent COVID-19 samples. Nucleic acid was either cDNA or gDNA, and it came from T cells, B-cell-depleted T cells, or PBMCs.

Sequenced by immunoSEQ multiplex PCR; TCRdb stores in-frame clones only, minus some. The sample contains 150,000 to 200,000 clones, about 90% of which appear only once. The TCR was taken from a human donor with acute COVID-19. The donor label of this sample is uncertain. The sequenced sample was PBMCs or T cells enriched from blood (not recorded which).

The CDR3 DNA follows: TGTGCCAGCAGGAATGAGGGCCGTGGTTCACCCCTCCACTTT. Translation gives CASRNEGRGSPLHF. The chain recombines TRBV2 with TRBJ1-6; unclear D gene. Trimming removed 6 bases from V and 9 bases from J, with 15 bases in between. CDR1 SNHLY and CDR2 FYNNEI come from the germline V gene. CDR3 size: 14 residues.